The clone carrying this TCR beta chain was counted only a few times. Its antigen remains unknown. This entry is derived from a study of cytomegalovirus exposure and HLA in healthy donors. General study results and limits: The authors enumerated over 150 TCR beta chains as linked to cytomegalovirus. Based on reports, TCR beta sequences accurately predicted HLA-A and HLA-B alleles for most subjects. Links to common viral pathogens appeared, in a later analysis, for several of the most significant clusters.

In the PCR, 60 Vbeta and 13 Jbeta primers were used. Profiled with immunoSEQ multiplex PCR; TCRdb holds only in-frame clones, not every one. Altogether about 87,000 clones are present, roughly 8.2% being singletons, with the ten largest covering 2% to 2.5%. In germline, CDR1 is MDHEN, CDR2 SYDVKM. CDR3 length equals 15 residues. V lost 6 bases, J lost 3 bases, and 3 bases stayed unmatched. The V call is TRBV28, the J call TRBJ2-1; 12 bases are a match to TRBD2. The sample comprised PBMCs. This TCR came from a man aged 50 to 60 in good health and CMV-seronegative. The CDR3 protein is CASRLAGGDYNEQFF. CDR3 nucleotide sequence: TGTGCCAGCAGACTAGCGGGAGGAGACTACAATGAGCAGTTCTTC.